This T cell receptor beta chain was observed in a study of OX40 agonist ivuxolimab in advanced cancers. Turning to the study itself: Dose-escalation subjects each had hepatocellular carcinoma, melanoma, renal cell or head and neck cancer. Three patients, one with hepatocellular carcinoma and two with cutaneous melanoma, achieved partial responses.

The repertoire was sequenced with immunoSEQ multiplex PCR; TCRdb's copy has only in-frame clones and lacks some. The sample lists 73,000 or so clones, around 83% occurring once. Broader study findings: Expanded clones belonging to CD8+ T cells outnumbered, on average, those of CD4+. The CD4+ and CD8+ T cells in the blood had expanded clonally by week 6 at 0.1 to 3.0 mg/kg.

Notes on this clone: Its antigen is not known.

This CDR3 is 13 amino acids long. The germline V and J ends were trimmed by 5 bases and 9 bases, with 17 bases remaining between them. From germline, CDR1 is SGHTA and CDR2 FQGTGA. The sequencing here drew on CD4+ or CD8+ T cells sorted from blood, taken in a trial of the OX40 agonist ivuxolimab. The receptor was isolated from an adult with an advanced solid tumor such as melanoma, head and neck, liver or kidney cancer. This chain uses TRBV7-3 with TRBJ2-7; D could derive from TRBD1 or TRBD2 (5 bases each). The CDR3 nucleotides read TGTGCCAGCAGCCAAAACTCCGGGACCATGCAGTACTTC. This sequence encodes CASSQNSGTMQYF. Complete variable domain (other parts from reference TRBV7-3 and TRBJ2-7): GAGVSQTPSNKVTEKGKYVELRCDPISGHTALYWYRQSLGQGPEFLIYFQGTGAADDSGLPNDRFFAVRPEGSVSTLKIQRTERGDSAVYLCASSQNSGTMQYFGPGTRLTVT.